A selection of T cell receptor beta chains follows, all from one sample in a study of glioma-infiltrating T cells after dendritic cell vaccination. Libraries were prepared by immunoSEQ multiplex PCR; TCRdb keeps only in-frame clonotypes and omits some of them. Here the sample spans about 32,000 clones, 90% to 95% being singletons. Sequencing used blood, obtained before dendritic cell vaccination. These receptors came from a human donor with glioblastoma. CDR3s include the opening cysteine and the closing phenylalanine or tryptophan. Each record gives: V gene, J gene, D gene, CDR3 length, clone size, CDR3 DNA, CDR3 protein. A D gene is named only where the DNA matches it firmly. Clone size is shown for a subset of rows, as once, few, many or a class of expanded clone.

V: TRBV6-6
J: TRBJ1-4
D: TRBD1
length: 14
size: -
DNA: TGTGCCAGCAGTTTGGGACAGCTTAATGAAAAACTGTTTTTT
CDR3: CASSLGQLNEKLFF

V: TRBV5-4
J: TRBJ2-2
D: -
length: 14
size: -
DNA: TGTGCCAGCAGCCACCCAGGGCTAGCCGGGGAGCTGTTTTTT
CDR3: CASSHPGLAGELFF

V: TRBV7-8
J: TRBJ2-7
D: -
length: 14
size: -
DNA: TGTGCCAGCAGCTCCCCCCAGGTCAACTACGAGCAGTACTTC
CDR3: CASSSPQVNYEQYF

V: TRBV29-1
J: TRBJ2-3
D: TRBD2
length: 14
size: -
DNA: TGCAGCGCCCGTACTAGCGGGGGCACAGATACGCAGTATTTT
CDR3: CSARTSGGTDTQYF

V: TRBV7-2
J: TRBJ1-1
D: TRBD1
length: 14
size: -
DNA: TGTGCCAGCAGCTACAGGGGGGGACAGACTGAAGCTTTCTTT
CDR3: CASSYRGGQTEAFF

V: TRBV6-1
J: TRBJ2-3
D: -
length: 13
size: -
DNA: TGTGCCAGCAGCTCTCCCCTCACAGATACGCAGTATTTT
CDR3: CASSSPLTDTQYF

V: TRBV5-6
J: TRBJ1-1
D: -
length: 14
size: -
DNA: TGTGCCAGCAGCTTGCGGGGATGGAACACTGAAGCTTTCTTT
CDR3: CASSLRGWNTEAFF

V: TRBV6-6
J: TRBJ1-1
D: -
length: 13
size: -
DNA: TGTGCCAGCAGTTACTCGAAGGGGACTGAAGCTTTCTTT
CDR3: CASSYSKGTEAFF

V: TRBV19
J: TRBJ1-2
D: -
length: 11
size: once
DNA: TGTGCCAGTCAGGAGGTGTATGGCTACACCTTC
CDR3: CASQEVYGYTF

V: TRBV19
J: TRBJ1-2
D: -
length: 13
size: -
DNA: TGTGCCAGTAGTTTGACAGAGGACTATGGCTACACCTTC
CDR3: CASSLTEDYGYTF

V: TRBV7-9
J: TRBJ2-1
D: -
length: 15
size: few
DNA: TGTGCCAGCAGCTTAGCTTATAAGAATAGGCGGGAGCAGTTCTTC
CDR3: CASSLAYKNRREQFF

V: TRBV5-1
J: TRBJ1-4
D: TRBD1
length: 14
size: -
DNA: TGCGCCAGCAGCTTGAGGCAGGGGGGTGAAAAACTGTTTTTT
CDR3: CASSLRQGGEKLFF

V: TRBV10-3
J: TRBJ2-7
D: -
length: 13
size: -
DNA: TGTGCCATCGGGGGGACTCAACCCTACGAGCAGTACTTC
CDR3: CAIGGTQPYEQYF

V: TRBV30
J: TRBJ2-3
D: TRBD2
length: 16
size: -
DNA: TGTGCCTGGGGCGGAGGAGCTAGCGGGGGGATGAATACGCAGTATTTT
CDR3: CAWGGGASGGMNTQYF

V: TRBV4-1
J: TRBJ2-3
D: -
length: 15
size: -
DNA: TGCGCCAGCAGCCTTCTAGGGGGGGCCGGAGATACGCAGTATTTT
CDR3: CASSLLGGAGDTQYF

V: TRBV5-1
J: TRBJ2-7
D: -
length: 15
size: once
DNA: TGCGCCAGCAGCTTGACTCCGTCGACTAGTTTCGAGCAGTACTTC
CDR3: CASSLTPSTSFEQYF

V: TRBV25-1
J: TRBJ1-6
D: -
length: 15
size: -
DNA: TGTGCCAGCAGTGAGACAGCAACCTATAATTCACCCCTCCACTTT
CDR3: CASSETATYNSPLHF

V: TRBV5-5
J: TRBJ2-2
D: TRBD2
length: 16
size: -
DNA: TGTGCCAGCAGCTGGGGACTAGCGAGGAACACCGGGGAGCTGTTTTTT
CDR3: CASSWGLARNTGELFF